This T cell receptor (beta chain) was captured by sequencing in a study of CD8+ T cells in alopecia areata. Study-level results: Scalp samples also yield sequences of resident alphabeta T cells from normal skin. More clonal than normal scalp was lesional scalp, particularly alopecia totalis/universalis.

The CDR3 length is 13 residues. Looked up from germline, CDR1 is SGHDT and CDR2 is YYEEEE. V was trimmed by 0 bases and J by 0 bases, leaving 3 bases between them. A note on this clone: Its antigen is unknown.

As the sequencing template, cDNA was produced by extracting RNA and reverse transcribing it. Produced via immunoSEQ multiplex PCR; TCRdb's table is partial and in-frame only. The sample comprises fewer than 200,000 clones, 50% to 60% of which are singletons, and 14% to 15% rests with the top ten. Collection of lesional scalp punch biopsies and peripheral blood was performed in alopecia areata patients. This specimen was CD4+ T cells sorted from blood, taken at week 0. This clonotype was obtained from a human donor with alopecia areata. The chain employs TRBV5-6 and TRBJ1-1; unclear D gene. The DNA of the CDR3 is TGTGCCAGCAGCTTGGACGTGAACACTGAAGCTTTCTTT. Amino acid sequence: CASSLDVNTEAFF.